One T cell receptor beta chain is described in this entry. V lost 0 bases, J lost 0 bases, and 9 bases stayed unmatched. The CDR3 sequence is 18 residues long. Germline CDR1 reads LGHDT; CDR2 reads YNNKEL (reference sequence). In the original analysis: Scientists estimated how many nucleated cells there were by amplifying reference gene primers. Data came from immunoSEQ multiplex PCR; TCRdb stores just in-frame clones and leaves some out. V, J and clone size reflect that table, while D and trimming were determined from the DNA. The data contain some 22,000 clones, roughly four fifths of them singletons. The sample is drawn from a study of blood T cell repertoires in COVID-19. Study overall: Material from acute and convalescent COVID-19 was sourced from the United States, Italy and Spain. The analysed material was cDNA or gDNA that came from T cells, B-cell-depleted T cells, or PBMCs.

Input material: peripheral blood. This clonotype was obtained from a man aged 65 to 85 with acute or convalescent COVID-19. This chain joins TRBV3-1 (or the pseudogene TRBV3-2) and TRBJ1-2; 8 bases are shared with TRBD1. The CDR3 DNA reads TGTGCCAGCAGCCAAGATTTGGGGACAGGACATACTAACTATGGCTACACCTTC. It yields the protein CASSQDLGTGHTNYGYTF.